The clone carrying this T cell receptor (beta chain) was seen more than once but under ten times. Its antigen is currently unknown. Constant-segment primers were used for 5'RACE, and the resulting TCR alpha and TCR beta cDNA libraries carried sample barcodes and UMIs. MiXCR, run by TCRdb on the 5' RACE reads, gives a single entry per CDR3 protein. There are about 210,000 distinct CDR3 sequences in the sample; about 10% occur only once, and around 3.3% lies in the top ten. Germline lookup yields CDR1 SGHVS and CDR2 FQNEAQ. The CDR3 consists of 12 residues. Trimming removed 4 bases at V and 8 bases at J, with 11 bases between. This entry is derived from a study of T-cell memory formation after mild COVID-19. Looking at the study overall: Clustering of TCRs was largely donor specific.

Study-wide findings and caveats: A subset of responding clones appeared in pre-infection memory, suggesting cross-reactive memory joined.

The TCR originated in a man in his late teens or twenties who had mild COVID-19 (a few samples of this study predate the infection). Cell type and time point are not known. The J gene is TRBJ1-1, the V gene TRBV7-8; no clear D gene. The sequencing input was PBMCs or a T cell subset sorted from them (not recorded which). CDR3 in DNA: TGTGCCAGCAGCTATTCAGGCTCCGAAGCTTTCTTT. Translated, it gives CASSYSGSEAFF. Together with reference TRBV7-8 and TRBJ1-1, the CDR3 gives the full variable domain: GAGVSQSPRYKVAKRGQDVALRCDPISGHVSLFWYQQALGQGPEFLTYFQNEAQLDKSGLPSDRFFAERPEGSVSTLKIQRTQQEDSAVYLCASSYSGSEAFFGQGTRLTVV.